This T cell receptor beta chain was sequenced in a study of neurological immune-mediated disorders. Study-level points and caveats: The study phylogenetically grouped the repertoires of 18 of 34 multiple sclerosis patients into one related-CDR3 cluster, a possible signature. The multiple sclerosis repertoire cluster was not associated with any clinical or MRI feature.

This clonotype was detected a few times. As yet, its antigen is unknown. Germline-derived CDR1 and CDR2 are SQVTM and ANQGSEA. The V segment lost 6 bases and the J segment 2 bases; nucleotides outside the gene matches: 4. The CDR3 extends over 13 amino acids. With 10-nucleotide random UMIs included, cDNA was synthesized by 5'RACE. Every sequencing run generated in excess of 170 million TCR-beta sequences. These sequences covered 15-18 subjects. TCRdb fed the 5' RACE reads into MiXCR, producing one record per CDR3 protein. Here the sample spans around 70,000 distinct CDR3 sequences, roughly 5.5% being singletons.

The material sequenced was PBMCs. This receptor was identified in a man aged 18 to 30 with multiple sclerosis. V and J are TRBV29-1 and TRBJ1-2; TRBD1 matches at 9 bases. The CDR3 DNA reads TGCAGCGTCACAGGGGGCGCGAACTATGGCTACACCTTC. This codes for CSVTGGANYGYTF. Together with reference TRBV29-1 and TRBJ1-2, the CDR3 gives the full variable domain: SAVISQKPSRDICQRGTSLTIQCQVDSQVTMMFWYRQQPGQSLTLIATANQGSEATYESGFVIDKFPISRPNLTFSTLTVSNMSPEDSSIYLCSVTGGANYGYTFGSGTRLTVV.